This T cell receptor (beta chain) came from a study of blood T cell repertoires in COVID-19. Study details: Material from acute and convalescent COVID-19 was sourced from the United States, Italy and Spain.

V was shortened by 2 bases and J by 3 bases, with 13 bases between the two germline ends. CDR3 length: 14 amino acids. The germline gives CDR1 SQVTM, CDR2 ANQGSEA. How the authors handled the data: Estimation of nucleated cell counts was performed using reference gene primer amplification. This table comes from immunoSEQ multiplex PCR, and its TCRdb copy is limited to in-frame clones, with some not included. From that table come the V and J calls and clone size; the DNA was used to work out D and trimming. The sample lists a few hundred thousand clones, 86% occurring once. Seattle's cohort entered during active infection and was followed longitudinally.

The rearrangement joins TRBV29-1 to TRBJ1-2; TRBD1 is a possible D gene (5 bases). The sequenced material came from peripheral blood. The TCR sequence derives from a woman between 70 and 85 years old with COVID-19, enrolled during active disease. The CDR3 DNA reads TGCAGCGTTGAACAGGGCCTCTTGGACTATGGCTACACCTTC. Translated: CSVEQGLLDYGYTF.